These T cell receptor beta chains were read from a single sample in a study of CD8+CD57+ T cells in acquired aplastic anemia. From the reads, TCRdb called clonotypes with MiXCR, one entry per CDR3 protein. There are about 180,000 distinct CDR3 sequences in the sample; around 63% occur only once, and under 45% lies in the top ten. The sample consisted of sorted CD4+, CD8+, or CD8+CD57+ T cells (not recorded which) from PBMCs. All receptors derive from a human donor with aplastic anemia. The CDR3 runs from the conserved cysteine through the conserved F or W. The order of the fields is CDR3 length, clone size, D gene, J gene, V gene, CDR3 protein, CDR3 DNA. The D gene is left open where the match is weak. Part of the rows lack a size; the others show once, few, many or a class for expanded clones.

>13|once|.|TRBJ1-6|TRBV20-1
CSARATEFSPLHF
TGCAGTGCTAGAGCGACAGAGTTTTCACCCCTCCACTTT
>12|once|.|TRBJ1-5|TRBV15
CATSGGQQPQHF
TGTGCCACCAGCGGGGGGCAACAGCCCCAGCATTTT
>13|few|.|TRBJ2-1|TRBV15
CATSTTSYNEQFF
TGTGCCACCAGCACGACATCCTACAATGAGCAGTTCTTC
>15|few|TRBD1|TRBJ1-1|TRBV29-1
CSVEGQHVSNTEAFF
TGCAGCGTTGAGGGACAGCACGTTTCGAACACTGAAGCTTTCTTT
>15|.|TRBD1|TRBJ2-7|TRBV7-9
CASSSQTGGLDEQYF
TGTGCCAGCAGCTCCCAGACAGGGGGACTTGACGAGCAGTACTTC
>13|.|TRBD1|TRBJ1-4|TRBV29-1
CSVRTGVNEKLFF
TGCAGCGTCCGGACAGGGGTTAATGAAAAACTGTTTTTT
>12|many|.|TRBJ2-7|TRBV6-5
CASSLQGYEQYF
TGTGCCAGCAGCCTCCAGGGGTACGAGCAGTACTTC
>17|.|TRBD1|TRBJ2-2|TRBV7-6
CASSLQGLGQNTGELFF
TGTGCCAGCAGCCTACAGGGGCTAGGGCAGAACACCGGGGAGCTGTTTTTT
>13|.|.|TRBJ1-2|TRBV6-6
CASSIRANYGYTF
TGTGCCAGCAGTATCCGGGCTAACTATGGCTACACCTTC
>15|.|TRBD1|TRBJ1-1|TRBV7-3
CASSLRLTGGTEAFF
TGTGCCAGCAGCTTACGGTTGACAGGGGGAACTGAAGCTTTCTTT
>14|many|TRBD2|TRBJ2-7|TRBV11-2
CASSSVAGGHEQYF
TGTGCCAGCAGCTCCGTAGCGGGAGGACATGAGCAGTACTTC
>12|.|.|TRBJ1-1|TRBV29-1
CSVFRAHTEAFF
TGCAGCGTTTTTCGGGCGCACACTGAAGCTTTCTTT
>13|.|.|TRBJ2-7|TRBV7-9
CASSFSGGNEQYF
TGTGCCAGCAGCTTTTCGGGTGGGAACGAGCAGTACTTC
>20|.|TRBD1|TRBJ1-2|TRBV2
CASSEARGQGSVRRSDGYTF
TGTGCCAGCAGTGAAGCTCGTGGACAGGGAAGCGTCCGACGGTCGGATGGCTACACCTTC
>14|many|.|TRBJ2-7|TRBV2
CASSERGNIHEQYF
TGTGCCAGCAGTGAAAGGGGTAATATCCACGAGCAGTACTTC
>13|many|TRBD1|TRBJ2-2|TRBV5-1
CASSWTGTGELFF
TGCGCCAGCAGCTGGACAGGGACCGGGGAGCTGTTTTTT
>16|.|.|TRBJ2-7|TRBV15
CATSREQIPITYEQYF
TGTGCCACCAGCAGAGAACAGATTCCGATTACCTACGAGCAGTACTTC
>11|.|.|TRBJ1-1|TRBV20-1
CSATRGGEAFF
TGCAGTGCTACGAGAGGAGGGGAAGCTTTCTTT
>12|few|.|TRBJ2-1|TRBV29-1
CSVASSDNEQFF
TGCAGCGTTGCCAGTTCAGACAATGAGCAGTTCTTC
>12|many|.|TRBJ1-1|TRBV10-3
CAIRPEGGEAFF
TGTGCCATCAGGCCAGAGGGGGGTGAAGCTTTCTTT
>12|.|.|TRBJ2-5|TRBV2
CASSEAHKTPSF
TGTGCCAGCAGTGAAGCGCATAAGACTCCTTCTTTC
>17|.|.|TRBJ1-2|TRBV27
CASSPTSAGAMSYGHTF
TGTGCCAGCAGTCCAACCTCCGCAGGGGCAATGTCTTATGGCCACACCTTC
>14|few|TRBD1|TRBJ1-2|TRBV4-1
CASSPGTGIGGYTF
TGCGCCAGCAGCCCCGGGACAGGCATTGGTGGCTACACCTTC